This record covers a single T cell receptor beta chain. Method: immunoSEQ multiplex PCR; TCRdb's copy keeps in-frame clones and lacks some. This sample has approximately 100,000 clones, with approximately 89% found just once. The data stem from a study of blood T cell repertoires in COVID-19. Study-level background: Sources were T cells, B-cell-depleted T cells, or PBMCs; the material itself was cDNA or gDNA.

The length of the CDR3 is 14 residues. Germline loops: CDR1 SGHRS, CDR2 YFSETQ. Trimming took 4 bases from V and 8 from J; bases not matched to a gene: 4. Sequencing input: peripheral blood. This sequence was found in a man between 60 and 70 years old with acute or convalescent COVID-19. V is TRBV5-1 and J is TRBJ1-4; TRBD1 matches 11 bases. CDR3 nucleotide sequence: TGCGCCAGCAGCCGATGGACAGGGGGCGAAAAACTGTTTTTT. Encoded protein: CASSRWTGGEKLFF.